These T cell receptor beta chains were read from a single sample in a study of blood T cell repertoires in COVID-19. Sequenced by immunoSEQ multiplex PCR; TCRdb stores in-frame clones only, minus some. The table shows a few hundred thousand clones, with 86% occurring only once. Sequencing input: peripheral blood. The receptors shown here come from a woman in her twenties or thirties with active or convalescent COVID-19. Both conserved end residues are part of each CDR3. The D gene is left open where the match is weak. The listing skips clone size in some rows; elsewhere it reads once, few, many or a size class.

d_gene: NA
abundance: NA
j_gene: TRBJ1-1
v_gene: TRBV18
CDR3nt: TGTGCCAGCTCACCTATGCCGCAGGGATCGAACACTGAAGCTTTCTTT
CDR3aa: CASSPMPQGSNTEAFF

d_gene: NA
abundance: NA
j_gene: TRBJ1-4
v_gene: TRBV7-3
CDR3nt: TGTGCCAGCGAGCCGGGGCTGTTTTTT
CDR3aa: CASEPGLFF

d_gene: NA
abundance: NA
j_gene: TRBJ1-2
v_gene: TRBV29-1
CDR3nt: TGCAGCGTTGAGCCCGGGGTAACTAACTATGGCTACACCTTC
CDR3aa: CSVEPGVTNYGYTF

d_gene: NA
abundance: NA
j_gene: TRBJ1-6
v_gene: TRBV3-1/TRBV3-2
CDR3nt: TGTGCCAGCAGCCACCGGGTTATCGGTAATTCACCCCTCCACTTT
CDR3aa: CASSHRVIGNSPLHF

d_gene: NA
abundance: NA
j_gene: TRBJ2-7
v_gene: TRBV9
CDR3nt: TGTGCCAGCAGCGTAGGGCCGGCGGGCTACGAGCAGTACTTC
CDR3aa: CASSVGPAGYEQYF

d_gene: TRBD2
abundance: NA
j_gene: TRBJ2-1
v_gene: TRBV5-8
CDR3nt: TGTGCCAGCAGCTTCGGGGACACTAGCGGAGACAATGAGCAGTTCTTC
CDR3aa: CASSFGDTSGDNEQFF

d_gene: NA
abundance: NA
j_gene: TRBJ2-3
v_gene: TRBV29-1
CDR3nt: TGCAGCTTCTCCGGTCTAGAAGCAGATACGCAGTATTTT
CDR3aa: CSFSGLEADTQYF

d_gene: NA
abundance: NA
j_gene: TRBJ1-6
v_gene: TRBV28
CDR3nt: TGTGCCAGCAGTTTAAGGACAGACCATTCACCCCTCCACTTT
CDR3aa: CASSLRTDHSPLHF

d_gene: TRBD1
abundance: NA
j_gene: TRBJ2-3
v_gene: TRBV19
CDR3nt: TGTGCCAGTAGTCCCACAAGGGACAGGGGAACGCAGTATTTT
CDR3aa: CASSPTRDRGTQYF

d_gene: NA
abundance: NA
j_gene: TRBJ1-2
v_gene: TRBV28
CDR3nt: TGTGCCAGCAGTTTCGCGCAGGGGATACCCTTCTATGGCTACACCTTC
CDR3aa: CASSFAQGIPFYGYTF

d_gene: TRBD2
abundance: once
j_gene: TRBJ2-5
v_gene: TRBV6-6
CDR3nt: TGTGCCAGCAGTTTAGGAACGGGGGGGCAGGAGACCCAGTACTTC
CDR3aa: CASSLGTGGQETQYF

d_gene: TRBD1
abundance: once
j_gene: TRBJ2-3
v_gene: TRBV7-2
CDR3nt: TGTGCCAGCAGCACAGGGGGCGAGGGCACAGATACGCAGTATTTT
CDR3aa: CASSTGGEGTDTQYF

d_gene: NA
abundance: NA
j_gene: TRBJ1-4
v_gene: TRBV3-1/TRBV3-2
CDR3nt: TGTGCCAGCAGCCAAGATTGGTCCGGGGTCGGGGATGAAAAACTGTTTTTT
CDR3aa: CASSQDWSGVGDEKLFF

d_gene: NA
abundance: NA
j_gene: TRBJ1-2
v_gene: TRBV5-4
CDR3nt: TGTGCCAGCAGCGGGGTACAGGGAGATGGCTACACCTTC
CDR3aa: CASSGVQGDGYTF

d_gene: NA
abundance: once
j_gene: TRBJ1-1
v_gene: TRBV27
CDR3nt: TGTGCCAGCAGTTTAGGGGGGAGCACTGAAGCTTTCTTT
CDR3aa: CASSLGGSTEAFF

d_gene: TRBD1
abundance: many
j_gene: TRBJ2-7
v_gene: TRBV10-1
CDR3nt: TGCGCCAGCAGTGCCGACAGGGGAGCAGGAGAGCAGTACTTC
CDR3aa: CASSADRGAGEQYF

d_gene: TRBD2
abundance: once
j_gene: TRBJ2-5
v_gene: TRBV24-1
CDR3nt: TGTGCCTTCCTACCCGGGGGGAATGGGGGTGAGACCCAGTACTTC
CDR3aa: CAFLPGGNGGETQYF

d_gene: NA
abundance: few
j_gene: TRBJ2-7
v_gene: TRBV7-3
CDR3nt: TGTGCCAGCAGCTTAAGGGGCTCAAGCGAGCAGTACTTC
CDR3aa: CASSLRGSSEQYF

d_gene: NA
abundance: NA
j_gene: TRBJ1-1
v_gene: TRBV6-2/TRBV6-3
CDR3nt: TGTGCCAGCAGTTACTCGGCAGGGTATACTGAAGCTTTCTTT
CDR3aa: CASSYSAGYTEAFF

d_gene: NA
abundance: NA
j_gene: TRBJ2-1
v_gene: TRBV21-1
CDR3nt: TGTGCCAGCAGCAGGGCTATAGTAAACGATGAGCAGTTCTTC
CDR3aa: CASSRAIVNDEQFF

d_gene: TRBD1
abundance: NA
j_gene: TRBJ2-3
v_gene: TRBV6-5
CDR3nt: TGTGCCAGCAGTTACTCACAGGGGTGGGCAGATACGCAGTATTTT
CDR3aa: CASSYSQGWADTQYF

d_gene: NA
abundance: NA
j_gene: TRBJ1-1
v_gene: TRBV27
CDR3nt: TGTGCCAGCAGTCTACGGACATACACTGAAGCTTTCTTT
CDR3aa: CASSLRTYTEAFF

d_gene: NA
abundance: once
j_gene: TRBJ1-3
v_gene: TRBV6-5
CDR3nt: TGTGCCAGCAGCCCGGCAGGGGCATCGGGAAACACCATATATTTT
CDR3aa: CASSPAGASGNTIYF

d_gene: NA
abundance: NA
j_gene: TRBJ2-5
v_gene: TRBV5-1
CDR3nt: TGCGCCAGCAGCCCTCAAGAGACCCAGTACTTC
CDR3aa: CASSPQETQYF

d_gene: NA
abundance: NA
j_gene: TRBJ1-3
v_gene: TRBV7-8
CDR3nt: TGTGCCAGCAGCCGCAGGGAAGGAGGAAACACCATATATTTT
CDR3aa: CASSRREGGNTIYF

d_gene: NA
abundance: NA
j_gene: TRBJ2-7
v_gene: TRBV6-5
CDR3nt: TGTGCCAGCACCCCCCCGGGGGTCTACGAGCAGTACTTC
CDR3aa: CASTPPGVYEQYF

d_gene: NA
abundance: NA
j_gene: TRBJ2-5
v_gene: TRBV7-2
CDR3nt: TGTGCCAGCAGCCCCTGGGGTGGGGGGGCAGAGACCCAGTACTTC
CDR3aa: CASSPWGGGAETQYF

d_gene: NA
abundance: NA
j_gene: TRBJ1-6
v_gene: TRBV30
CDR3nt: TGTGCCTGGAGTTCCCAGAATAATTCACCCCTCCACTTT
CDR3aa: CAWSSQNNSPLHF

d_gene: NA
abundance: NA
j_gene: TRBJ1-6
v_gene: TRBV7-9
CDR3nt: TGTGCCAGCAGCTTAAAGGGGGGGGATTCACCCCTCCACTTT
CDR3aa: CASSLKGGDSPLHF